The entry below describes one T cell receptor (beta chain). This clone occurred a few times. The antigen it recognizes is unknown. No base quality values were provided; no much bigger clone lies one nucleotide off. The source of the sample is a study of cytomegalovirus exposure and HLA in healthy donors (dated by TCRdb to about 2017). For context, the study as a whole: An earlier analysis of approximately 640 of the donors reported approximately 300 Gb of sequence data and some 120 million unique TCR beta sequences from 150 million to 200 million T cells. An early release that covered 640 HLA-typed donors contained about 290 gigabases of sequencing data and roughly 84 million unique TCR sequences. The genetic ancestry cluster associated with self-reported Caucasian donors included about 81% of the 300 to 450 genotyped donors. The study aimed to test whether cataloging public T cell receptors could reveal signatures of past pathogen exposure. The study profiled the T cell repertoires of approximately 700 subjects by immunosequencing and related them to cytomegalovirus serostatus. A separate validation cohort of 90 to 150 different subjects was used in addition to the 666-subject first cohort. High-throughput TCR immunosequencing, statistical association of individual TCRs with disease status, and machine learning were combined to predict cytomegalovirus infection status. A later analysis re-analyzed previously published TCR beta repertoires from roughly 630 donors and added high-resolution HLA genotyping to study TCR occurrence patterns. Rather than using new phenotypic data, the later analysis identified candidate immune exposures from TCR beta sequences and from how often those sequences occurred across donors. An earlier analysis of 500 to 650 of the donors applied high-throughput TCR beta sequencing to assess whether each TCR beta V gene segment acted as functional or pseudogenic. Donor age, sex, ethnicity and CMV serostatus were compiled together with the repertoire data. A later genetic analysis took genome-wide SNP genotypes for about 65% of the 666 donors and used that subset as a discovery cohort. All discovery cohort repertoires had been generated using a single sequencing platform. HLA typing covered class I and class II loci at four-digit resolution. The number of donors typed differed by locus, with roughly 620-630 for A, B, C, DRB1 and DQB1, roughly 520 for DQA1, approximately 580 for DPA1, and approximately 470 for DPB1. Roughly 5 DR-DQ haplotypes were handled as single units for association and clustering, since linkage in the cohort was strong. On average, 235,054 unique TCR beta nucleotide sequences were sequenced per donor among 300 to 500 genotyped donors of the cohort, with roughly 18% of those sequences being non-productive.

CDR3 length: 17 amino acids, cysteine to phenylalanine. The DNA shown is the 51-base CDR3, in frame from base 1. The germline V gene (reference sequence) gives CDR1 as MNHEY and CDR2 as SMNVEV. V loses 3 bases, J loses 0 bases, and the germline ends lie 15 bases apart. The cohort consisted of approximately 690 healthy bone marrow donors. At the time of sampling, every cohort member was nominally healthy, though immune exposures that went unrecorded were likely present. The donor was CMV seronegative and belonged to the group of 352 seronegative cohort members. Each donor provided a peripheral blood sample, and peripheral blood mononuclear cells were used for TCR beta sequencing. The Qiagen DNeasy Blood Extraction Kit was used to extract genomic DNA from the blood cell samples. Library preparation used the immunoSEQ multiplex PCR assay. A mixture of 60 forward primers for TCR Vbeta segments and 13 reverse primers for TCR Jbeta segments was used in the multiplex PCR. The CDR3 region of rearranged TCR beta genes was amplified from genomic DNA with a multiplex PCR assay. On the Illumina HiSeq System, the amplified TCR beta libraries were sequenced as 87-base-pair reads. Regarding the original processing steps: A later analysis counted about 80 million unique TCR beta chains across the 670 or so repertoires, and some 11 million of these chains were shared by at least two donors. Raw reads were error-corrected and collapsed into unique sequences by a nearest-neighbor algorithm in which closely related sequences were merged to remove PCR and sequencing errors. V, D and J gene segments were assigned by aligning CDR3 sequences to IMGT reference sequences. Each retained sequence needed at least a six-nucleotide match to both a V gene segment and a J gene segment. A rearrangement counted as productive if the CDR3 had no stop codons and remained in frame with V and J, and every other rearrangement counted as non-productive. CDR3 was defined by IMGT convention, running from the second conserved V-encoded cysteine to the conserved J-encoded phenylalanine. Sequences without an unambiguous match to a single V gene segment were excluded from the earlier analysis of about 600 of the donors. In an earlier analysis of 587 of the donors, V segments were called functional above 56.7% productive rearrangements and were called segregating when the between-donor standard deviation exceeded 5%. To diagnose cytomegalovirus status from the catalog of TCR beta chain sequences, a statistical classification framework was built. In a later analysis, TCR nucleotide sequences were compared against IMGT/GENE-DB human TR gene sequences so that V and J genes could be assigned. The TCRdist pipeline was used in a later analysis to assign CDR3 sequences and most-parsimonious VDJ recombination scenarios. In a later analysis, each TCR beta chain was defined by its CDR3 amino acid sequence together with its V-gene family, and reads lacking a unique V-gene family were excluded. In a later analysis, around 650 highly shared, low-generation-probability nucleotide sequences were removed to address suspected cross-contamination and a sequencing artifact. In a later analysis, a clonal expansion index for each public chain was calculated from normalized within-repertoire ranks of inferred template counts. In a later analysis, generation probabilities were computed with a VDJ recombination model fitted to out-of-frame rearrangements, and the resulting probabilities were checked against IGoR. In a later analysis, hypergeometric tests were used to score TCR-TCR, TCR-HLA and TCR-CMV co-occurrence, with a repertoire-size bias correction applied to TCR pairs. In a later analysis, false discovery rates were estimated by permuting HLA or CMV assignments 20 times. A later analysis grouped co-occurring TCRs with DBSCAN, adding TCRdist sequence similarity when clustering within HLA-allele-positive subsets. For co-occurrence clustering, repertoires with fewer than 30,000 or more than 120,000 public chains were excluded, along with about five repertoires with anomalous nucleotide sharing. The clones in this table, taken by TCRdb from immuneACCESS, are in-frame only. Not every clone is retained; where verified, under half of the shortfall comes from an unresolved V gene, and the cause of the rest is unknown. Clonal size and the V and J genes are those of that table, whereas D and trimming came from the DNA. For this sample the table gives over 150,000 clones, of which roughly four fifths were detected only once. 4.3% of the sample goes to the ten largest clones.

The paper as a whole reports these results and caveats: According to a later analysis, TCR association rates differed among HLA loci, with DRB1 alleles showing the most associated TCRs and HLA-C alleles showing the fewest. Roughly uniform sequencing depth across donors was assumed in presence/absence analyses, although this assumption may not hold. A further reported finding was that TCR beta sequences accurately predicted the HLA-A and HLA-B alleles for most subjects in the first cohort. For the cohort, immune exposure information was limited to CMV serostatus. Compared with the approximately 600-donor mean, donors in an Asian-associated ancestry cluster had fewer N-insertions in productive TCRs, according to a later genetic analysis. V-gene and J-gene trimming of TCR beta chains was associated with a missense DCLRE1C variant in a later genetic analysis, and the association was replicated in an independent cohort. This cohort had only TCR beta chains sequenced, and the lack of alpha or paired-chain data limited which features could be detected. A group of highly shared sequence variants was considered likely to be a technical artifact of the sequencing pipeline. The classifier was reported to diagnose cytomegalovirus status with high specificity and sensitivity in both the original cohort and the validation cohort. Specific HLA alleles were associated with more than 15,000 TCR beta sequences at a false discovery rate of 0.05 in a later analysis. The study listed 150 to 200 TCR beta chains as associated with cytomegalovirus. Linkage disequilibrium might explain the correlated functional status among segregating V segments, but an unknown experimental factor could not be excluded. It was suggested by the authors that the approach could potentially be generalized to other disease states and immunological phenotypes. Because HLA typing was unavailable for some donors at each locus, only the typed subset was used in association tests. In a later analysis, HLA-associated TCR beta chains showed more clonal expansion and lower generation probabilities than non-associated chains that were equally common. Broadly in line with IMGT annotations, most TCR beta V segments showed up in productive rearrangements about 90% or about 30% of the time in an earlier analysis of a few hundred of the donors. According to a later analysis, parvovirus B19, influenza, CMV and Epstein-Barr virus appeared linked to several top co-occurrence clusters. Most CMV-associated TCR beta chains appeared to be HLA-restricted in a later analysis, and the HLA associations seemed to be driven largely by CMV exposure. About 17 rarely observed V segments, including chromosome 9 orphons, were excluded from the earlier analysis of some 590 of the donors because counts were too low. Assigning TCR associations to individual alleles was difficult when HLA alleles, especially DR and DQ, strongly co-occurred. Because the 87-base-pair reads could not distinguish some IMGT-functional V segments, including TRBV6-2 and TRBV6-3, those segments were excluded. In vitro tests confirmed that a few of the cytomegalovirus-associated TCR beta chains recognize cytomegalovirus antigens. Most TCR sequences were seen in very few donors, while some public TCRs were found in many individuals.

Recombination joined TRBV27 with TRBJ2-4; perhaps TRBD1 is the D gene, with 5 bases matching. Sequenced material: PBMCs. The TCR was taken from a man in his forties in good health and CMV-seronegative. The CDR3 in this case is CASSFSLGQVAKNIQYF. In nucleotide form, the sequence is TGTGCCAGCAGTTTCTCCTTAGGACAAGTAGCCAAAAACATTCAGTACTTC.